These 2 T cell receptor beta chains were all obtained from the same sample, sequenced in a study of shared clonotypes between healthy human individuals (TCRdb year 2020). Library generation was performed with the immunoSEQ multiplex PCR assay. Sourced from immuneACCESS, this table was stored by TCRdb with only in-frame sequences that have V and J called. A share of the clones is absent; for the studies checked, an unresolved V gene accounts for under half, and the remainder has no known explanation. A total of 450,000 to 500,000 clones appear in this sample, approximately 82% of them only once. Approximately 12% of the sample belongs to the ten largest clones. Source material: PBMCs. Receptors were obtained from a woman in her 40s in good health. Some clones in this sample may be carry-over from other donors' samples.

Regarding this clone: One end of the junction varies from germline; a read error may be responsible. This chain connects TRBV7-9 to TRBJ2-1; D may match TRBD1 or TRBD2 (5 bases each). In germline, CDR1 is SEHNR, CDR2 FQNEAQ (reference sequence). The CDR3 spans 13 residues. The CDR3 coding sequence is TGTGCCAGCAGCTTGGGACCCAACAATGGGCAGTTCTTC. Protein sequence: CASSLGPNNGQFF.

The chain uses TRBV19 and TRBJ1-4; 7 bases fit TRBD1. V was pared by 3 bases and J by 5 bases, with 3 bases of the junction left unmatched. Germline V lookup: CDR1 LNHDA, CDR2 SQIVND (reference sequence). The CDR3 runs to 14 residues. The DNA for the CDR3 is TGTGCCAGTAGTATTGTGGGACAGAATGAAAAACTGTTTTTT. Translated, it gives CASSIVGQNEKLFF.